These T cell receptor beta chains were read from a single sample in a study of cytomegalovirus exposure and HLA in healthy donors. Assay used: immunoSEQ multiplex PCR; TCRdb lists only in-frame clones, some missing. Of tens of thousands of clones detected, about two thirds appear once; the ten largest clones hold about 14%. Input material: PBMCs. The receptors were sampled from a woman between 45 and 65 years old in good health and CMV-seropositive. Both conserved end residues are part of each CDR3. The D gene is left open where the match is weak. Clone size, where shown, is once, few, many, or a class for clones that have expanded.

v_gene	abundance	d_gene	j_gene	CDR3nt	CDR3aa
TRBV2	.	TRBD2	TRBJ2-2	TGTGCCAGCAGCTCGGGACTAGCTTGGACCGGGGAGCTGTTTTTT	CASSSGLAWTGELFF
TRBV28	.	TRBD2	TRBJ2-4	TGTGCCAGCAGTTTCGGGGATTCGGGACTAGCGGGAGTCGCGGCCAAAAACATTCAGTACTTC	CASSFGDSGLAGVAAKNIQYF
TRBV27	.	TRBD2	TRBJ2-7	TGTGCCAGCAGACGTAGCGGGAGCGGCTACGAGCAGTACTTC	CASRRSGSGYEQYF
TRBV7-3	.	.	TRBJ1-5	TGTGCCAGCAGCTTAACTCGGGGTCAGCCCCAGCATTTT	CASSLTRGQPQHF
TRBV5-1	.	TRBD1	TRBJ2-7	TGCGCCAGCAGTTTGGGGACAGGGTACGAGCAGTACTTC	CASSLGTGYEQYF
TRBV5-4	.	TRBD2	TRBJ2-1	TGTGCCAGCAGTCAAGGACTAGCGGGAAACAATGAGCAGTTCTTC	CASSQGLAGNNEQFF
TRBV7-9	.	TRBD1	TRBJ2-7	TGTTCCAGCAGCTTAAGTGGAGTAGGGGGCGGCTACGAGCAGTACTTC	CSSSLSGVGGGYEQYF
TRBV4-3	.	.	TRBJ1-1	TGCGCCAGCAGCCAAGTGGCGGGGCGGACGACTGAAGCTTTCTTT	CASSQVAGRTTEAFF
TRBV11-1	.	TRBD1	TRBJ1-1	TGTGCCAGCAGGGCCTACTGGGGACAGGGCTCCCAAGGCGACACTGAAGCTTTCTTT	CASRAYWGQGSQGDTEAFF
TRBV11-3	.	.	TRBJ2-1	TGTGCCAGCAGCTCCCAGGGTTACAATGAGCAGTTCTTC	CASSSQGYNEQFF
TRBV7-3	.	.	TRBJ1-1	TGTGCCAGCAGCTTAGGGAGGGACGGACTAATCTTCTTT	CASSLGRDGLIFF
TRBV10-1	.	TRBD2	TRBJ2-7	TGTGCCAGCAGTGAAGCGGGAGGTTACTACGAGCAGTACTTC	CASSEAGGYYEQYF
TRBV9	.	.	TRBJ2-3	TGTGCCAGCAGCGTAGTGGGGCAGGGCGACTTCGATACGCAGTATTTT	CASSVVGQGDFDTQYF
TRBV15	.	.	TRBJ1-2	TGTGCCACCAGCAGAGCAGAGGGACACCCATACTATGGCTACACCTTC	CATSRAEGHPYYGYTF
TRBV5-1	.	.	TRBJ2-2	TGCGCCAGCAGCTTGTGGGGGGCCGGGGAGCTGTTTTTT	CASSLWGAGELFF
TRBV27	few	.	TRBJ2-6	TGTGCCAGCAGTCAGGCGGGACGGAGAGCTGCGGGGGCCAACGTCCTGACTTTC	CASSQAGRRAAGANVLTF
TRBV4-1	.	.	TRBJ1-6	TGCGCCAGCAACCTCAAAGGGACTGAGGATTCACCCCTCCACTTT	CASNLKGTEDSPLHF